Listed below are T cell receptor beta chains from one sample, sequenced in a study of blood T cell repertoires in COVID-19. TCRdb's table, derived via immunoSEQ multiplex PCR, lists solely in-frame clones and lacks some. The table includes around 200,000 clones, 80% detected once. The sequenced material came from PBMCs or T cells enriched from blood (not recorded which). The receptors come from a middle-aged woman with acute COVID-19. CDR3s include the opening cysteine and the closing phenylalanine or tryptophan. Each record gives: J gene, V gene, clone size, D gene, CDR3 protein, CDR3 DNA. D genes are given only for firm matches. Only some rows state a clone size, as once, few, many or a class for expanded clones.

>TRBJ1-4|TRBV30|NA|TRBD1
CAWSTGGYNEKLFF
TGTGCCTGGTCAACAGGGGGTTATAATGAAAAACTGTTTTTT
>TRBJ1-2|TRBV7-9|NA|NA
CASSYTDGGYNYGYTF
TGTGCCAGCAGCTATACGGACGGAGGATATAACTATGGCTACACCTTC
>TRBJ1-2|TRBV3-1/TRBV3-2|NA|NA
CASSQDTGEGYTF
TGTGCCAGCAGCCAAGATACGGGTGAAGGCTACACCTTC
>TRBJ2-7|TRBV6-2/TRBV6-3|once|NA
CASSYFPPGEGYEQYF
TGTGCCAGCAGTTATTTCCCCCCGGGAGAGGGCTACGAGCAGTACTTC
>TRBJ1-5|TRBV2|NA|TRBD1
CASSRQGMGNQPQHF
TGTGCCAGCAGCCGACAGGGGATGGGGAATCAGCCCCAGCATTTT
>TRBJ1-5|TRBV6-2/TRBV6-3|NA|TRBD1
CASSVFPGQGSQPQHF
TGTGCCAGCAGCGTATTTCCGGGACAGGGGAGTCAGCCCCAGCATTTT
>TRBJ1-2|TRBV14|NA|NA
CASSQDLRDGYTF
TGTGCCAGCAGCCAAGATCTACGGGATGGCTACACCTTC
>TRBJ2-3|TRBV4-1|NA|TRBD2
CASTAGGWTDTQYF
TGCGCCAGCACCGCGGGGGGTTGGACAGATACGCAGTATTTT
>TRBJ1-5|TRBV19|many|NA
CASSIYRENQPQHF
TGTGCCAGTAGTATCTACAGGGAAAATCAGCCCCAGCATTTT
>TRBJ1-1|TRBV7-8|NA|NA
CASSVQVDTEAFF
TGTGCCAGCAGCGTACAGGTGGACACTGAAGCTTTCTTT
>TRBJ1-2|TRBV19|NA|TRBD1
CASSVQGRKTGTVYGYTF
TGTGCCAGTAGTGTACAGGGGCGAAAAACAGGGACCGTCTATGGCTACACCTTC
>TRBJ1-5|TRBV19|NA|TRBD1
CASTLDRAHNQPQHF
TGTGCCAGTACTTTGGACAGGGCTCACAATCAGCCCCAGCATTTT
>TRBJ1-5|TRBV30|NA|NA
CAWTLGGELYSNQPQHF
TGTGCCTGGACCTTGGGGGGGGAACTATATAGCAATCAGCCCCAGCATTTT
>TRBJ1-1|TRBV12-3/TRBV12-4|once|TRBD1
CASSPDRFEAFF
TGTGCCAGCAGTCCGGACAGGTTCGAAGCTTTCTTT
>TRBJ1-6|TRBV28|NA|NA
CASSSPRGDSSPLHF
TGTGCCAGCAGTAGCCCGCGGGGAGACAGTTCACCCCTCCACTTT
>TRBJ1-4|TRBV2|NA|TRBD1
CASRETGRGEKLFF
TGTGCCAGCAGGGAGACAGGGCGAGGTGAAAAACTGTTTTTT
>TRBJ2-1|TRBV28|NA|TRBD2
CASGASGSTNEQFF
TGTGCCAGTGGGGCTAGCGGGAGTACCAATGAGCAGTTCTTC
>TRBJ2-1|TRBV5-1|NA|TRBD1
CASSLGTGPYNEQFF
TGCGCCAGCAGCTTGGGGACAGGGCCTTACAATGAGCAGTTCTTC
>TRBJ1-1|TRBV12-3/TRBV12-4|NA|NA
CASSPGFEAFF
TGTGCCAGCAGCCCCGGGTTCGAAGCTTTCTTT
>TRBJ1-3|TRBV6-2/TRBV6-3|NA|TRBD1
CASSSDSGTGSGNTIYF
TGTGCCAGCAGTTCCGACTCCGGGACAGGCTCTGGAAACACCATATATTTT
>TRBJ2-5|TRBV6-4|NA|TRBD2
CASFLGLVLETQYF
TGTGCCAGCTTCCTTGGACTAGTCCTAGAGACCCAGTACTTC
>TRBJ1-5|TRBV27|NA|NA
CASRQREGVNQPQHF
TGTGCCAGCAGGCAACGGGAGGGGGTCAATCAGCCCCAGCATTTT
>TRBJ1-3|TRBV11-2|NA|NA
CASSFSTSSGNTIYF
TGTGCCAGCAGCTTTTCCACTTCATCTGGAAACACCATATATTTT
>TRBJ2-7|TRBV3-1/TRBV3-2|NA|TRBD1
CASSTGQQKRYF
TGTGCCAGCAGCACGGGACAGCAAAAACGGTACTTC
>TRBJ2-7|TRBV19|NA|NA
CASSIEYTRYSYEQYF
TGTGCCAGTAGTATAGAGTACACCCGATACTCCTACGAGCAGTACTTC
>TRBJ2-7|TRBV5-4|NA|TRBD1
CASSPRTGNYEQYF
TGTGCCAGCAGCCCAAGGACAGGGAACTACGAGCAGTACTTC